These 23 T cell receptor beta chains were sequenced from one sample in a study of memory CD4+ T cells and cytomegalovirus serostatus. The sort gate was single viable CD3+CD4+CD8-CD45RO+ cells for memory CD4+ T cells. The assay was immunoSEQ multiplex PCR, and TCRdb's table has in-frame clones only and misses some. In the table there are about 67,000 clones, 60% to 85% of which are singletons. The specimen sequenced was memory CD4+ T cells from blood. The receptors were sampled from an adult in good health and CMV-seropositive.

The V gene is TRBV25-1, the J gene TRBJ1-3, with TRBD1 as a possible D gene (5 bases). CDR1 is MGHDK and CDR2 is SYGVNS in the germline V gene. The CDR3 is 16 residues long. V lost 2 bases and J lost 1, with 12 bases in between. CDR3 in DNA: TGTGCCAGCAGTGAAAGGAGGGGAAAGTCTGGAAACACCATATATTTT. This sequence encodes CASSERRGKSGNTIYF.

V is TRBV7-6 and J is TRBJ1-1; 7 bases agree with TRBD1. CDR1 is SGHVS, CDR2 FNYEAQ, per germline. CDR3 length equals 15 residues. Unmatched junction bases numbered 7, after V lost 5 bases and J lost 1 base. The CDR3 DNA is TGTGCCAGCAGCCCCAGGGGGTCGGCGAACACTGAAGCTTTCTTT. This codes for CASSPRGSANTEAFF.

This clone was counted only a few times. The gene calls are TRBV5-1 and TRBJ2-2, with 7 bases aligning to TRBD1. The length of the CDR3 is 14 residues. V trimming: 3 bases; J trimming: 6 bases; junction bases outside the gene matches: 5. The germline V gene has CDR1 SGHRS and CDR2 YFSETQ. CDR3 region: CASSSTGQAGELFF. In nucleotides, the CDR3 is TGCGCCAGCAGCTCCACTGGACAGGCCGGGGAGCTGTTTTTT. Full variable domain (missing parts from reference TRBV5-1 and TRBJ2-2): KAGVTQTPRYLIKTRGQQVTLSCSPISGHRSVSWYQQTPGQGLQFLFEYFSETQRNKGNFPGRFSGRQFSNSRSEMNVSTLELGDSALYLCASSSTGQAGELFFGEGSRLTVL.

With regard to this clone: Because the CDR3 is missing its conserved closing phenylalanine or tryptophan, this is likely a read error. No DNA is shown, since the ends of the CDR3 on it are uncertain; the CDR3 is the one TCRdb lists. This sequence joins TRBV12-5 and TRBJ1-1. With termini counted, the CDR3 has 9 amino acids. CDR1 is LGHNT, CDR2 FRNRAP, per germline. This CDR3 reads CASGLVQSR.

The table lists this clone with a count of one. This chain links TRBV2 with TRBJ2-7, with D perhaps matching TRBD1 (6 bases). Germline V gene lookup returns CDR1 SNHLY and CDR2 FYNNEI. V lost 4 bases to trimming and J lost 1 base, with 14 bases between them. The CDR3 has 15 residues. CDR3 in amino acids: CASSVIRGWSYEQYF. DNA of the CDR3: TGTGCCAGCAGTGTTATAAGGGGGTGGTCCTACGAGCAGTACTTC. Filled out from reference TRBV2 and TRBJ2-7, the complete variable domain reads EPEVTQTPSHQVTQMGQEVILRCVPISNHLYFYWYRQILGQKVEFLVSFYNNEISEKSEIFDDQFSVERPDGSNFTLKIRSTKLEDSAMYFCASSVIRGWSYEQYFGPGTRLTVT.

A few counts support this clone. The chain recombines TRBV25-1 with TRBJ1-1, with D tentatively TRBD1 (5 bases). Trimming cost V 11 bases and J 5 bases, with 18 bases left between them. In germline, CDR1 is MGHDK, CDR2 SYGVNS. There are 13 residues in the CDR3. CDR3 nucleotide sequence: TGTGCCTCGGGGGGTACCATGGGGACTGAAGCTTTCTTT. Its translation is CASGGTMGTEAFF. The full variable domain, with the rest looked up from reference TRBV25-1 and TRBJ1-1, is EADIYQTPRYLVIGTGKKITLECSQTMGHDKMYWYQQDPGMELHLIHYSYGVNSTEKGDLSSESTVSRIRTEHFPLTLESARPSHTSQYLCASGGTMGTEAFFGQGTRLTVV.

The CDR3 DNA is TGCGCCAGCAGACACACAGGGGGCGGACTTGCTGAAAAACTGTTTTTT. Amino acids: CASRHTGGGLAEKLFF. The rearrangement links TRBV5-1 to TRBJ1-4, with 9 bases identical to TRBD1. Germline CDR1 reads SGHRS; CDR2 reads YFSETQ. Trimming at V came to 5 bases and at J to 7 bases, leaving 12 bases not matched to a gene. This CDR3 is built from 16 residues.

The chain links TRBV5-4 to TRBJ1-2; TRBD1 aligns across 8 bases. V shed 3 bases, J shed 5 bases, and the junction held 9 bases outside the gene matches. Germline CDR1 SGHNT, CDR2 YYREEE (reference sequence). CDR3 length equals 15 residues. The CDR3 DNA reads as TGTGCCAGCAGCTCTCCTGGAACAGGGGGGTATGGCTACACCTTC. Its translation is CASSSPGTGGYGYTF.

The V gene is TRBV5-4, the J gene TRBJ1-4; possible D gene TRBD1, 5 bases. This CDR3 is built from 15 residues. The germline V and J ends were trimmed by 0 bases and 6 bases, with 12 bases remaining between them. Germline lookup yields CDR1 SGHNT and CDR2 YYREEE (reference sequence). For the CDR3, the DNA is TGTGCCAGCAGCTTGGATCAGGGTGTGGATGAAAAACTGTTTTTT. This encodes CASSLDQGVDEKLFF.

The chain employs TRBV11-2 and TRBJ2-3; no clear D gene. Trimming took off 5 bases at V and 0 bases at J, with 12 bases between the two ends. Germline V gene sequence: CDR1 SGHAT, CDR2 FQNNGV. CDR3 length equals 15 residues. CDR3 residues: CASSPRRQSTDTQYF. CDR3 DNA sequence: TGTGCCAGCAGCCCGAGGCGGCAGAGCACAGATACGCAGTATTTT.

The chain combines TRBV7-3 with TRBJ2-7; D is unresolved. Trimming removed 5 bases at V and 2 bases at J, with 4 bases between. The CDR3 runs to 11 residues. From germline, CDR1 is SGHTA and CDR2 FQGTGA. The chain's CDR3 is CASSPPYEQYF. In nucleotides, the CDR3 is TGTGCCAGCAGCCCGCCCTACGAGCAGTACTTC.

This clone was observed once. This chain uses TRBV7-2 with TRBJ2-5; D is unresolved. Deletions cut 4 bases from V and 4 bases from J, with 10 bases between. This CDR3 spans 13 amino acids. The germline V gene has CDR1 SGHTA and CDR2 FQGNSA. CDR3 coding DNA: TGTGCCAGCAGCTCCACCGCCCCAGAGACCCAGTACTTC. Translation gives CASSSTAPETQYF.

The chain has TRBV5-4 and TRBJ2-2; D tentatively fits TRBD1 or TRBD2 (5 bases each). V lost 5 bases to trimming and J lost 0 bases, with 11 bases between them. The germline V gene has CDR1 SGHNT and CDR2 YYREEE (reference sequence). This CDR3 is 15 amino acids long. The CDR3 DNA reads TGTGCCAGCAGTTCCGGGGCGCCGAACACCGGGGAGCTGTTTTTT. Encoded protein: CASSSGAPNTGELFF.

The rearrangement links TRBV7-9 to TRBJ2-2; 8 nucleotides align to TRBD1. Germline CDR1 reads SEHNR; CDR2 reads FQNEAQ (reference sequence). Unmatched junction bases numbered 10, after V lost 6 bases and J lost 4 bases. This CDR3 has 16 amino acids. The CDR3 spells CASSPTGAGGTGELFF. The CDR3 region has the DNA TGTGCCAGCAGTCCGACAGGGGCAGGAGGCACCGGGGAGCTGTTTTTT.

The chain has TRBV5-1 and TRBJ1-1; tentative D call: TRBD1 (6 bases). The germline CDR1 and CDR2 sequences are SGHRS and YFSETQ. V shed 4 bases and J shed 3 bases, with 16 bases lying between them. The CDR3 has 15 amino acids. In DNA, the CDR3 is TGCGCCAGCAGCGGGGGGGGGCGAGGTGACACTGAAGCTTTCTTT. Translation gives CASSGGGRGDTEAFF.

V is TRBV6-5 and J is TRBJ1-4; a weak D match, TRBD1 (6 bases). Looked up from germline, CDR1 is MNHEY and CDR2 is SVGAGI. The CDR3 length is 14 residues. The V end lost 5 bases, the J end lost 8 bases, and 15 bases lay between the germline ends. CDR3 sequence reads: CASSPPGGHEKLFF. DNA for the CDR3: TGTGCCAGCAGTCCACCTGGGGGGCACGAAAAACTGTTTTTT.

The genes are TRBV19 and TRBJ2-1; 8 bases fit TRBD2. V shed 5 bases and J 9 bases; nucleotides not matched to a gene: 12. Germline CDR1 and CDR2: LNHDA and SQIVND (reference sequence). The CDR3 is 15 residues long. This chain's CDR3 is CASSVQAGANTEQFF. In DNA form, the CDR3 reads TGTGCCAGTAGTGTCCAAGCGGGGGCAAATACTGAGCAGTTCTTC.

CDR3 in DNA: TGTGCCAGCAGCCAAGCGACTAGCGGGAGATCTACCCCCTACGAGCAGTACTTC. This codes for CASSQATSGRSTPYEQYF. The chain carries TRBV4-2 and TRBJ2-7; TRBD2 matches 12 bases. The germline gives CDR1 LGHNA, CDR2 YNFKEQ. CDR3 length: 18 amino acids. V was pared by 1 base and J by 2 bases, with 9 bases of the junction left unmatched.

The table lists this clone with a count of one. The V call is TRBV5-1, the J call TRBJ1-2; perhaps TRBD1 as D (5 bases). V gave up 3 bases and J gave up 4 bases, with 13 bases separating them. This CDR3 contains 14 residues. Germline CDR1 is SGHRS and CDR2 is YFSETQ. The CDR3 nucleotides read TGCGCCAGCAGCTCCCGGGACCTTGGCTATGGCTACACCTTC. This gives the protein CASSSRDLGYGYTF.

The CDR3: CASSLSSPTDTQYF. DNA for the CDR3: TGCGCCAGCAGCTTATCTAGCCCCACAGATACGCAGTATTTT. The V gene is TRBV5-1, the J gene TRBJ2-3, with a possible D match to TRBD2 (5 bases). Per the germline V gene, CDR1 is SGHRS and CDR2 is YFSETQ. Trimming took off 2 bases at V and 2 bases at J, with 9 bases between the two ends. The CDR3 totals 14 residues.

The J gene is TRBJ2-7, the V gene TRBV7-3, with D tentatively TRBD1 or TRBD2 (5 bases each). The CDR3 extends over 13 amino acids. Germline V CDR1 and CDR2: SGHTA, FQGTGA. Deletions cut 4 bases from V and 7 bases from J, with 14 bases between. The CDR3 nucleotides are TGTGCCAGCAGCTGGGGACCCTCTACAGAGCAGTACTTC. It is translated as CASSWGPSTEQYF.

This chain uses TRBV5-1 with TRBJ2-7; perhaps D is TRBD1 or TRBD2 (6 bases each). The germline V gene has CDR1 SGHRS and CDR2 YFSETQ. CDR3 size: 15 residues. The ends were cut back, 3 bases at V and 3 bases at J, with 16 bases in the middle. CDR3 coding DNA: TGCGCCAGCAGCTCCTCGACGGGGGCTATCTACGAGCAGTACTTC. This encodes CASSSSTGAIYEQYF.

The CDR3 protein is CASSLRGQLAEAFF. The CDR3 DNA reads TGTGCCAGCAGCTTACGGGGGCAGTTGGCTGAAGCTTTCTTT. This rearrangement joins TRBV7-2 to TRBJ1-1; D is possibly TRBD1 (6 bases). V was shortened by 2 bases and J by 6 bases, with 13 bases between the two germline ends. The germline gives CDR1 SGHTA, CDR2 FQGNSA. The CDR3 totals 14 residues.